One sample yielded the 2 T cell receptor beta chains listed below, sequenced in a study of CD8 T cells in Susac syndrome. Reverse transcription of roughly 0.5 to 1 ug RNA used random hexamers. TCRdb analysed the immunoSEQ multiplex PCR reads with MiXCR anew, one entry per CDR3 protein. Among 100,000 to 150,000 distinct CDR3 sequences listed, approximately 94% were seen once. The sequenced material came from CD4+ T cells from PBMCs. These TCRs come from a human donor in good health.

The V gene is TRBV2, the J gene TRBJ2-7; the D gene is possibly TRBD2 (6 bases). Germline V gene lookup returns CDR1 SNHLY and CDR2 FYNNEI. This CDR3 comprises 13 residues. Trimming took off 4 bases at V and 2 bases at J, with 9 bases between the two ends. CDR3 sequence (DNA): TGTGCCAGCAGTGCCTGGGGGGCCTACGAGCAGTACTTC. Amino acid sequence: CASSAWGAYEQYF.

This chain connects TRBV25-1 to TRBJ2-1; tentatively, D is TRBD2 (5 bases). This CDR3 comprises 19 residues. Germline CDR1 MGHDK, CDR2 SYGVNS. V lost 1 base to trimming and J lost 0 bases, with 19 bases between them. CDR3 loop: CASSESRPLLESSYNEQFF. The CDR3 coding sequence is TGTGCCAGCAGTGAATCCCGCCCTCTACTAGAGAGCTCCTACAATGAGCAGTTCTTC.